These T cell receptor beta chains were read from a single sample in a study of blood T cell repertoires in COVID-19. The repertoire was sequenced with immunoSEQ multiplex PCR; TCRdb's copy has only in-frame clones and lacks some. The sample shows some 110,000 clones, 91% of them seen only once. Sequencing was performed on peripheral blood. The receptors derive from a human donor in a cohort sampled during active COVID-19. Both conserved end residues are part of each CDR3. A row's size may be missing; if present it is once, few, many or a size class.

-	TRBV6-1	TRBJ2-1	CASSEAAGGPSYNEQFF
-	TRBV6-1	TRBJ2-6	CASSVVPDSRSGANVLTF
-	TRBV6-5	TRBJ1-5	CASSYATGPNQPQHF
-	TRBV18	TRBJ2-7	CASSPLGTGDYEQYF
-	TRBV24-1	TRBJ2-2	CATSEHTPNTGELFF
-	TRBV18	TRBJ1-5	CASSLQGFQPQHF
-	TRBV13	TRBJ2-3	CASSLGRLDTQYF
-	TRBV5-1	TRBJ1-1	CASSLVGGQAFF
-	TRBV15	TRBJ2-7	CATGRGGYEQYF
-	TRBV18	TRBJ1-2	CASSPSPPPDGYTF
-	TRBV2	TRBJ2-6	CASSGLSGGANVLTF
-	TRBV19	TRBJ2-1	CASSMGPLTGGGEQFF
-	TRBV19	TRBJ2-1	CASTGDRDNNEQFF
-	TRBV6-2/TRBV6-3	TRBJ1-5	CASSYIFNQPQHF
-	TRBV4-1	TRBJ2-7	CASSQDFTSGRSVSYEQYF
-	TRBV18	TRBJ1-2	CASSPQDIHGYTF
-	TRBV6-1	TRBJ1-1	CASTPTGWVTEAFF
-	TRBV7-8	TRBJ1-4	CASSRAREKLFF
-	TRBV2	TRBJ2-1	CASSESVLSSYNEQFF
once	TRBV7-2	TRBJ2-1	CASSSPGLAGEYEQFF
-	TRBV3-1/TRBV3-2	TRBJ2-6	CASSQDWAGAIYSGANVLTF
-	TRBV5-1	TRBJ2-3	CASSFSGTDTQYF
-	TRBV28	TRBJ2-7	CASSLVGTSGRTGSTYEQYF
-	TRBV18	TRBJ2-7	CASSPGSPYEQYF
few	TRBV2	TRBJ1-2	CASSTRPGDYNSYYGYTF
-	TRBV7-3	TRBJ2-1	CASSSARLRRSYNEQFF
-	TRBV5-1	TRBJ2-7	CASSLLLGGTGGNHEQYF
-	TRBV7-2	TRBJ2-1	CASSLNGRAYNEQFF
few	TRBV7-9	TRBJ2-7	CASSTTSGRQGRYEQYF
-	TRBV3-1/TRBV3-2	TRBJ2-1	CASSQSWTSGGGEQFF
-	TRBV6-5	TRBJ2-7	CASSRTGWHEQYF
-	TRBV7-9	TRBJ2-7	CASSYPKGLAFETYEQYF
once	TRBV11-2	TRBJ2-3	CASSSTSAGTDTQYF
-	TRBV13	TRBJ2-7	CASSLAASPQAPYEQYF
-	TRBV28	TRBJ2-6	CASSYPIGTAPSGANVLTF
few	TRBV28	TRBJ1-1	CASSPGTAQMNTEAFF
-	TRBV7-2	TRBJ2-5	CASSRDRETQYF
-	TRBV15	TRBJ1-3	CATSRGRVSSGNTIYF
-	TRBV27	TRBJ2-3	CASSPWDEAGETQYF
-	TRBV7-9	TRBJ2-5	CASSVSEGGETQYF
once	TRBV6-4	TRBJ2-3	CASSDSGGTDTQYF
-	TRBV9	TRBJ2-3	CASSVASDTQYF
-	TRBV6-5	TRBJ2-5	CASSYLMGAKTQYF
-	TRBV9	TRBJ2-3	CASSGSGGGNSDTQYF
-	TRBV5-4	TRBJ1-6	CASSLGRGARRANSPLHF
few	TRBV30	TRBJ1-3	CAWGQGNSGNTIYF
-	TRBV12-3/TRBV12-4	TRBJ1-1	CASSLKRETEAFF
-	TRBV6-5	TRBJ2-7	CASKTQGPLNYEQYF
once	TRBV19	TRBJ2-7	CASSLGTGGVYEQYF
-	TRBV19	TRBJ2-1	CASSMRDGYNEQFF
-	TRBV5-6	TRBJ2-7	CASTSSQAGRNVQYF
-	TRBV19	TRBJ2-3	CASSTGLAANTDTQYF
once	TRBV30	TRBJ1-2	CAWSVQGQAYYGYTF
-	TRBV10-3	-	CAISESSSGTYEQYF
-	TRBV11-2	TRBJ2-7	CASSSEVDREQYF
-	TRBV7-9	TRBJ2-7	CASRPGTANYEQYF
-	TRBV7-2	TRBJ1-5	CASSLIDRGQPQHF
once	TRBV19	TRBJ2-1	CASSPRTSGRDYNEQFF
few	TRBV6-2/TRBV6-3	TRBJ2-5	CASSPRGGGAIQETQYF